There are a few counts of the clone carrying this TCR beta chain. Germline loops: CDR1 SGHTA, CDR2 FQGTGA. The CDR3 loop spans 13 amino acids. With 2 bases removed from V and 6 bases from J, the gap between germline ends came to 10 bases. Time point indicated: after neoadjuvant nivolumab, at surgical resection. These data come from a study of neoadjuvant anti-PD-1 for oral cavity cancer. Some clones are missing from TCRdb's copy, which holds only in-frame ones; the method was immunoSEQ multiplex PCR. Among 14,000 or so clones listed, 65% to 85% were seen once. The rearrangement joins TRBV7-3 to TRBJ1-1, with a possible D match to TRBD1 (5 bases). Sequenced material: PBMCs, taken after nivolumab (anti-PD-1) treatment. The source of this sequence is a person aged 35 to 85 with oral cavity squamous cell carcinoma. CDR3 sequence: CASSLPGSPEAFF. For the CDR3, the DNA is TGTGCCAGCAGCTTACCAGGGTCTCCTGAAGCTTTCTTT.